One sample yielded the 32 T cell receptor beta chains listed below, sequenced in a study of human T cells and chemical hapten exposure. A single record per CDR3 protein comes from TCRdb applying MiXCR to the 5' RACE reads. Of about 110,000 distinct CDR3 sequences listed, around a fifth are singletons. Total RNA came from unfractionated whole blood. The receptors shown here come from a human donor in good health.

This clonotype was detected a few times. This rearrangement joins TRBV3-1 to TRBJ2-3, with 10 bases lining up with TRBD2. Looked up from germline, CDR1 is LGHDT and CDR2 is YNNKEL (reference sequence). There are 16 residues in the CDR3. Germline trimming cut 1 base from V and 13 bases from J; bases unmatched to any gene: 14. The CDR3 DNA follows: TGTGCCAGCAGCCAAGTTCTAGCGGGAGCCGTACGTTCGAAGTATTTT. Translated, it gives CASSQVLAGAVRSKYF.

V usage is TRBV27 and J usage is TRBJ2-7; maybe TRBD1 (5 bases). Between the trimmed V and J ends, which lost 5 bases and 0 bases, there was a span of 14 bases. Germline CDR1 is MNHEY and CDR2 is SMNVEV (reference sequence). This CDR3 is 15 amino acids long. CDR3 amino acids: CASSTPGDSSYEQYF. The CDR3 DNA follows: TGTGCCAGCAGTACCCCCGGAGACAGCTCCTACGAGCAGTACTTC.

This sequence joins TRBV10-3 and TRBJ2-3, with 7 bases fitting TRBD2. The CDR3 spans 14 residues. After removal of 5 bases from V and 0 bases from J, the junction contained 2 bases not matched to a gene. Germline V lookup: CDR1 ENHRY, CDR2 SYGVKD. CDR3 amino acids: CAISPGLSTDTQYF. CDR3 coding DNA: TGTGCCATCAGTCCGGGACTAAGCACAGATACGCAGTATTTT.

The chain uses TRBV12-3 or TRBV12-4 and TRBJ2-1; D may be TRBD1 (6 bases). The length of the CDR3 is 13 residues. V was cut by 5 bases and J by 4 bases, with 9 bases left in between. The CDR3 reads CASSQGRYNEQFF. DNA of the CDR3: TGTGCCAGCAGTCAGGGGCGTTACAATGAGCAGTTCTTC.

This rearrangement joins TRBV6-5 to TRBJ1-2; D gene uncertain. Germline V gene sequence: CDR1 MNHEY, CDR2 SVGAGI. Trimming pared 6 bases from V and 2 bases from J, leaving 25 bases between. The CDR3 runs to 18 residues. In DNA form, the CDR3 reads TGTGCCAGCAGCAGTATTCCCTTCAACGCCGGCGGGAACTATGGCTACACCTTC. Translating gives CASSSIPFNAGGNYGYTF.

A few counts support this clonotype. The V and J genes are TRBV28 and TRBJ2-4, with TRBD2 matching over 13 bases. Germline V gene lookup returns CDR1 MDHEN and CDR2 SYDVKM. The CDR3 has 17 amino acids. V gave up 6 bases and J gave up 4 bases; unmatched junction bases: 9. In DNA, the CDR3 is TGTGCCAGCAGATTGGGGACTAGCGGGAATTTGAAAAACATTCAGTACTTC. It translates to CASRLGTSGNLKNIQYF.

The genes are TRBV28 and TRBJ2-3; D possibly corresponds to TRBD2 (7 bases). V lost 2 bases to trimming and J lost 0 bases, with 9 bases between them. CDR1 MDHEN and CDR2 SYDVKM come from the germline V gene. CDR3 length: 15 amino acids. CDR3 nucleotide sequence: TGTGCCAGCAGTTTAAGGGGGGGTAGCACAGATACGCAGTATTTT. Translated: CASSLRGGSTDTQYF. The complete variable domain, with remaining parts taken from reference TRBV28 and TRBJ2-3, reads DVKVTQSSRYLVKRTGEKVFLECVQDMDHENMFWYRQDPGLGLRLIYFSYDVKMKEKGDIPEGYSVSREKKERFSLILESASTNQTSMYLCASSLRGGSTDTQYFGPGTRLTVL.

V usage is TRBV11-3 and J usage is TRBJ2-5; no reliable D call. V lost 3 bases and J 4 bases, leaving 12 bases between the germline ends. The germline V gene has CDR1 SGHNT and CDR2 YENEEA. CDR3 size: 14 residues. CDR3 nucleotide sequence: TGTGCCAGCAGCTTGTACTCGGAGTCAGAGACCCAGTACTTC. Amino acid sequence: CASSLYSESETQYF.

This chain links TRBV19 with TRBJ2-7; D may be TRBD2 (7 bases). The V gene's germline CDR1 is LNHDA and CDR2 SQIVND (reference sequence). The CDR3 is made up of 15 amino acids. The V end was cut by 3 bases, the J end by 7 bases, with 19 bases between. This chain's CDR3 is CASSILFKGGQEQYF. In DNA form, the CDR3 reads TGTGCCAGTAGTATCCTCTTTAAGGGGGGGCAGGAGCAGTACTTC.

V gene TRBV27 combines with J gene TRBJ2-5, with 10 bases that match TRBD1. The ends lost 6 bases at V and 0 bases at J; junction bases unmatched: 13. From germline, CDR1 is MNHEY and CDR2 SMNVEV (reference sequence). This CDR3 is built from 18 residues. CDR3 region: CASRISATGGAYQETQYF. In DNA form, the CDR3 reads TGTGCCAGCAGGATATCTGCGACAGGGGGCGCGTACCAAGAGACCCAGTACTTC.

This clonotype was observed a few times. The chain has TRBV7-9 and TRBJ2-6, with D perhaps TRBD1 (6 bases). Looked up from germline, CDR1 is SEHNR and CDR2 is FQNEAQ (reference sequence). The V and J ends lost 4 bases and 0 bases respectively, with 13 bases between them. The CDR3 runs 17 residues. CDR3 DNA: TGTGCCAGCAGCTCCCGACAGGCGTACTCTGGGGCCAACGTCCTGACTTTC. Encoded protein: CASSSRQAYSGANVLTF.

The chain employs TRBV29-1 and TRBJ1-5; 7 positions agree with TRBD1. V dropped 6 bases and J dropped 5; count of bases not matched to a gene: 7. The CDR3 covers 13 residues. CDR1 and CDR2 from the germline V gene are SQVTM and ANQGSEA. The CDR3 loop reads CSVKQGYDQPQHF. As DNA, the CDR3 is TGCAGCGTGAAACAGGGGTACGATCAGCCCCAGCATTTT.

V is TRBV27 and J is TRBJ1-2; TRBD1 agrees at 12 bases. The J segment lost 8 bases and the V segment lost 5 bases, leaving 12 bases of the junction unmatched. This CDR3 region has 16 residues. The germline gives CDR1 MNHEY, CDR2 SMNVEV (reference sequence). CDR3 residues: CASSNLRDRGLGGYTF. CDR3 nucleotide sequence: TGTGCCAGCAGTAATTTACGGGACAGGGGGCTAGGGGGCTACACCTTC.

This clonotype was observed a handful of times. The chain carries TRBV12-3 or TRBV12-4 and TRBJ1-5; unclear D gene. The ends were cut back, 5 bases at V and 9 bases at J, with 8 bases in the middle. CDR3 length: 11 residues. The CDR3 sequence is CASSEEGPQHF. The CDR3 region has the DNA TGTGCCAGCAGTGAAGAGGGGCCCCAGCATTTT.

At least ten counts were recorded for this clonotype. This chain connects TRBV11-2 to TRBJ2-1; 14 bases map to TRBD2. Germline V gene data show CDR1 as SGHAT and CDR2 as FQNNGV. CDR3 size: 20 residues. V dropped 5 bases and J dropped 2; count of bases not matched to a gene: 14. The CDR3 loop reads CASSLSIGTSGRAAYNEQFF. The DNA for the CDR3 is TGTGCCAGCAGCCTATCCATAGGGACTAGCGGGAGAGCGGCCTACAATGAGCAGTTCTTC.

The rearrangement uses TRBV6-2 or TRBV6-3 and TRBJ2-3; 8 bases match TRBD1. Trimming removed 6 bases from V and 8 bases from J; junction bases left unmatched: 13. Germline-derived CDR1 and CDR2 are MNHEY and SVGEGT. The CDR3 has 15 residues. The CDR3: CASSYGARGQGTQYF. In DNA form, the CDR3 reads TGTGCCAGCAGCTACGGCGCCAGGGGGCAAGGTACGCAGTATTTT.

The sample holds a few counts of this clonotype. The genes are TRBV5-5 and TRBJ2-5; perhaps TRBD2 as D (5 bases). This CDR3 contains 15 residues. V lost 2 bases, J lost 2 bases, and 13 bases lay in between. Germline values: CDR1 SGHKS, CDR2 YYEKEE (reference sequence). CDR3 nucleotide sequence: TGTGCCAGCAGCTTTGACCCAGGAGGACAAGAGACCCAGTACTTC. It specifies CASSFDPGGQETQYF.

There are a few counts of this clonotype. The gene calls are TRBV27 and TRBJ2-1; TRBD2 matches 7 bases. The CDR3 totals 19 residues. V was clipped by 1 base and J by 2 bases; unmatched bases: 14. CDR1 MNHEY and CDR2 SMNVEV come from the germline V gene (reference sequence). DNA for the CDR3: TGTGCCAGCAGTTTATTGTCAGGGTGGGGGAGCGGGGCCTACAATGAGCAGTTCTTC. This sequence encodes CASSLLSGWGSGAYNEQFF.

The chain carries TRBV11-2 and TRBJ1-1; D not resolved. Trimming removed 6 bases at V and 0 bases at J, with 14 bases between. Germline V gives CDR1 SGHAT, CDR2 FQNNGV. This CDR3 has 15 amino acids. The CDR3 region has the DNA TGTGCCAGCAGTCCCATTGCACCGGTGAACACTGAAGCTTTCTTT. This codes for CASSPIAPVNTEAFF.

This chain connects TRBV3-1 to TRBJ1-2; D uncertain. Germline CDR1 is LGHDT and CDR2 is YNNKEL (reference sequence). The CDR3 contains 11 residues. The ends were cut back, 2 bases at V and 5 bases at J, with 3 bases in the middle. The CDR3 DNA reads as TGTGCCAGCAGCCAACGGTATGGCTACACCTTC. It yields the protein CASSQRYGYTF.

The table lists this clonotype with many counts. The CDR3 DNA sequence: TGCGCCAGCAGTCAATCTCACTCTGGGGCCAACGTCCTGACTTTC. It encodes CASSQSHSGANVLTF. The V call is TRBV23-1, the J call TRBJ2-6; D is ambiguous. TRBV23-1 is annotated as an ORF whose role is uncertain. The CDR3 extends over 15 amino acids. Deletions cut 0 bases from V and 0 bases from J, with 3 bases between.

The chain employs TRBV20-1 and TRBJ1-1; TRBD1 is a possible D gene (6 bases). Germline CDR1 and CDR2: DFQATT and SNEGSKA (reference sequence). V lost 5 bases to trimming and J lost 2 bases, with 18 bases between them. The CDR3 consists of 15 residues. The CDR3 sequence is CSAATWGQSNTEAFF. The CDR3 DNA sequence: TGCAGTGCTGCCACTTGGGGACAATCCAACACTGAAGCTTTCTTT.

In the case of this clonotype: The conserved closing phenylalanine or tryptophan is absent in this CDR3, likely reflecting a read error. The rearrangement uses TRBV12-3 or TRBV12-4 and TRBJ1-1, with a tentative D call TRBD1 (6 bases). Trimming left V 0 bases short and J 4 bases short, with 15 bases between. The CDR3 sequence is 16 residues long. The CDR3 nucleotides are TGTGCCAGCAGTTTAGCAGGGGGTCGGGTGGGCACTGAAGCTTTCATT. Amino acids: CASSLAGGRVGTEAFI.

This chain connects TRBV28 to TRBJ1-5; no firm D call. CDR1 MDHEN and CDR2 SYDVKM come from the germline V gene. The V end lost 6 bases, the J end lost 3 bases, and 12 bases lay between the germline ends. CDR3 length: 14 amino acids. CDR3 sequence: CASSPGRPNQPQHF. The CDR3 nucleotides are TGTGCCAGCAGCCCTGGGAGGCCCAATCAGCCCCAGCATTTT. Filled out from reference TRBV28 and TRBJ1-5, the complete variable domain reads DVKVTQSSRYLVKRTGEKVFLECVQDMDHENMFWYRQDPGLGLRLIYFSYDVKMKEKGDIPEGYSVSREKKERFSLILESASTNQTSMYLCASSPGRPNQPQHFGDGTRLSIL.

The sample holds a few counts of this clonotype. The rearrangement uses TRBV28 and TRBJ2-7; no firm D call. CDR1 is MDHEN and CDR2 is SYDVKM in the germline V gene. This CDR3 has 11 amino acids. V was cut by 2 bases and J by 12 bases, with 11 bases left in between. In DNA, the CDR3 is TGTGCCAGCAGTTTAAGCGACAATCGGTACTTC. Its protein product is CASSLSDNRYF.

This clonotype turned up a few times. The chain carries TRBV6-5 and TRBJ2-3, with a tentative D call TRBD2 (6 bases). The CDR3 runs 15 residues. Germline CDR1 and CDR2: MNHEY and SVGAGI. The V gene lost 4 bases and the J gene lost 2 bases, with 13 bases spanning the gap. DNA of the CDR3: TGTGCCAGCAGTTCACCCGGAGGGCCCACAGATACGCAGTATTTT. This encodes CASSSPGGPTDTQYF.

J is TRBJ2-1 and V is TRBV28; D is unclear. Germline V gene data show CDR1 as MDHEN and CDR2 as SYDVKM. The CDR3 is 16 residues long. V was pared by 3 bases and J by 0 bases, with 12 bases between. The CDR3 DNA reads as TGTGCCAGCAGTTTCTTGGAAGCCAGCTCCTACAATGAGCAGTTCTTC. Amino acids: CASSFLEASSYNEQFF.

This clonotype occurred a few times. This chain connects TRBV30 to TRBJ1-5; D is possibly TRBD1 (5 bases). The germline V gene has CDR1 GTSNPN and CDR2 SVGIG (reference sequence). This CDR3 is built from 13 residues. Between the trimmed V and J ends, which lost 1 base and 4 bases, there was a span of 8 bases. The CDR3 loop is CAWSGGGNQPQHF. The CDR3, as DNA: TGTGCCTGGAGTGGTGGGGGGAATCAGCCCCAGCATTTT.

A few counts support this clonotype. The chain couples TRBV28 to TRBJ2-7, with 7 nucleotides matching TRBD2. The CDR3 contains 12 residues. CDR1 is MDHEN, CDR2 SYDVKM, per germline. Trimming cost V 10 bases and J 2 bases; bases outside gene matches: 5. The CDR3 nucleotides read TGTGCCACCCGGGGGGAAACCTACGAGCAGTACTTC. Its translation: CATRGETYEQYF.

The chain uses TRBV5-6 and TRBJ2-3, with a weak D call TRBD1 (6 bases). The CDR3 loop spans 15 amino acids. Germline V gene sequence: CDR1 SGHDT, CDR2 YYEEEE. Trimming removed 4 bases at V and 0 bases at J, with 12 bases between. The CDR3 spells CASSHGTPSTDTQYF. CDR3 DNA: TGTGCCAGCAGCCACGGGACACCTAGCACAGATACGCAGTATTTT.

Here the CDR3 reads CASSLSLGTGNKNEQFF. Written as DNA, the CDR3 is TGTGCCAGCAGCTTATCGCTTGGGACAGGGAATAAGAATGAGCAGTTCTTC. The chain uses TRBV13 and TRBJ2-1; 9 bases match TRBD1. CDR1 and CDR2 from the germline V gene are PRHDT and FYEKMQ (reference sequence). This CDR3 comprises 17 residues. Losses at the gene ends were 2 bases for V and 7 bases for J; bases not matched to a gene: 12.

V gene TRBV10-1 combines with J gene TRBJ2-1, with 7 positions matching TRBD2. The V segment lost 0 bases and the J segment 7 bases; nucleotides outside the gene matches: 3. The V gene's germline CDR1 is WNHNN and CDR2 SYGVQD (reference sequence). The CDR3 is 14 residues long. The CDR3 DNA is TGCGCCAGCAGTGAGTCGGGGGGAGGGAATGAGCAGTTCTTC. The encoded protein is CASSESGGGNEQFF.